These 18 T cell receptor beta chains were sequenced from one sample in a study of tumor-infiltrating lymphocytes in localized non-small cell lung cancer. Libraries were prepared by immunoSEQ multiplex PCR; TCRdb keeps only in-frame clonotypes and omits some of them. The table includes about 21,000 clones, 80% detected once. The material sequenced was lung tumor tissue. The receptors here all came from a human donor with non-small cell lung cancer.

The V call is TRBV18, the J call TRBJ1-1; TRBD1 matches 8 bases. Unmatched junction bases numbered 11, after V lost 1 base and J lost 4 bases. The CDR3 has 17 amino acids. Germline V gene data show CDR1 as KGHSH and CDR2 as LQKENI. The CDR3 coding sequence is TGTGCCAGCTCACCACATGGACAGGGCATTGGGATCACTGAAGCTTTCTTT. Protein sequence: CASSPHGQGIGITEAFF.

This clone was found a few times. The V call is TRBV5-4, the J call TRBJ1-3; D gene uncertain. The V gene lost 0 bases and the J gene lost 0 bases, with 10 bases spanning the gap. This CDR3 spans 16 amino acids. Germline V lookup: CDR1 SGHNT, CDR2 YYREEE (reference sequence). CDR3 coding DNA: TGTGCCAGCAGCTTGGGCAGCCACAACTCTGGAAACACCATATATTTT. Its protein is CASSLGSHNSGNTIYF.

The gene calls are TRBV7-2 and TRBJ1-1; unclear D gene. The CDR3 spans 18 residues. V lost 5 bases to trimming and J lost 3 bases, with 25 bases between them. Germline CDR1 SGHTA, CDR2 FQGNSA. CDR3 in amino acids: CASSPRGWREGRDTEAFF. CDR3 DNA: TGTGCCAGCAGCCCCCGAGGGTGGAGGGAGGGTAGGGACACTGAAGCTTTCTTT.

The chain has TRBV7-9 and TRBJ2-7; 10 bases are shared with TRBD2. Germline V lookup: CDR1 SEHNR, CDR2 FQNEAQ (reference sequence). After removal of 2 bases from V and 3 bases from J, the junction contained 7 bases not matched to a gene. The CDR3 is 16 residues long. CDR3 amino acids: CASSLTSASGSYEQYF. DNA for the CDR3: TGTGCCAGCAGCTTAACCTCGGCTAGCGGGAGCTACGAGCAGTACTTC. Combining the CDR3 with reference TRBV7-9 and TRBJ2-7 gives the whole variable domain DTGVSQNPRHKITKRGQNVTFRCDPISEHNRLYWYRQTLGQGPEFLTYFQNEAQLEKSRLLSDRFSAERPKGSFSTLEIQRTEQGDSAMYLCASSLTSASGSYEQYFGPGTRLTVT.

This clone was seen only a few times. This chain uses TRBV7-2 with TRBJ1-3, with D uncertain. The germline V gene encodes CDR1 SGHTA and CDR2 FQGNSA. V was pared by 5 bases and J by 4 bases, with 3 bases between. This CDR3 is built from 11 residues. CDR3 loop: CASSMGNTIYF. The CDR3 bases are TGTGCCAGCAGCATGGGAAACACCATATATTTT.

This sequence joins TRBV5-1 and TRBJ1-2; TRBD1 matches at 8 bases. The trim removed 7 bases at V and 4 bases at J, leaving 6 bases unmatched. The CDR3 extends over 13 amino acids. Germline loops: CDR1 SGHRS, CDR2 YFSETQ. The CDR3 DNA reads as TGCGCCAGCCGCACAGGGGGTTCCTATGGCTACACCTTC. This gives the protein CASRTGGSYGYTF.

This chain connects TRBV9 to TRBJ1-2; tentative D call: TRBD1 (5 bases). The V gene's germline CDR1 is SGDLS and CDR2 YYNGEE. This CDR3 region has 14 residues. V lost 0 bases to trimming and J lost 4 bases, with 10 bases between them. CDR3 nucleotide sequence: TGTGCCAGCAGCGTAGGAGTCCAGGGCTATGGCTACACCTTC. Amino acid sequence: CASSVGVQGYGYTF.

The gene calls are TRBV14 and TRBJ2-1, with D unresolved. The V gene's germline CDR1 is SGHDN and CDR2 FVKESK. This CDR3 has 14 residues. Trimming took 0 bases from V and 12 from J, leaving 15 bases between them. Here the CDR3 reads CASSQDQSRAGQFF. In DNA, the CDR3 is TGTGCCAGCAGCCAAGACCAGAGTCGAGCAGGGCAGTTCTTC.

Only one count was recorded for this clone. V and J are TRBV9 and TRBJ2-1; 11 positions match TRBD2. V lost 6 bases to trimming and J lost 8 bases; unmatched junction nucleotides: 10. Germline V gene data show CDR1 as SGDLS and CDR2 as YYNGEE. The CDR3 spans 15 residues. The CDR3 region is CASTPGSGRGDEQFF. The CDR3 DNA reads TGTGCCAGCACCCCCGGTAGCGGGAGGGGGGATGAGCAGTTCTTC.

In DNA form, the CDR3 reads TGTGCCAGCAGCTTGACAGAAACCTATGGCTACACCTTC. Encoded protein: CASSLTETYGYTF. V gene TRBV7-8 combines with J gene TRBJ1-2; D may be TRBD1 (5 bases). In germline, CDR1 is SGHVS, CDR2 FQNEAQ. Between the trimmed V and J ends, which lost 3 bases and 4 bases, there was a span of 9 bases. The CDR3 contains 13 residues.

J is TRBJ2-1 and V is TRBV9; 14 nucleotides align to TRBD2. Germline CDR1 reads SGDLS; CDR2 reads YYNGEE. V was pared by 3 bases and J by 0 bases, with 2 bases of the junction left unmatched. The CDR3 length is 17 residues. CDR3 protein: CASSEGTSGSSYNEQFF. CDR3 in DNA: TGTGCCAGCAGCGAGGGGACTAGCGGGAGCTCCTACAATGAGCAGTTCTTC.

The gene calls are TRBV4-3 and TRBJ1-2; 7 nucleotides line up with TRBD1. The junction had 16 bases not matched to a gene; V was cut back by 4 bases and J by 8 bases. CDR3 size: 16 residues. CDR1 and CDR2 (germline): LGHNA, YSLEER. The CDR3 loop reads CASSPATGTNAGGYTF. CDR3 bases: TGCGCCAGCAGCCCCGCGACAGGGACAAACGCCGGGGGCTACACCTTC.

This chain links TRBV4-2 with TRBJ1-5, with TRBD1 matching over 12 bases. The CDR3 has 19 residues. Per the germline V gene, CDR1 is LGHNA and CDR2 is YNFKEQ. The J segment lost 6 bases and the V segment lost 4 bases, leaving 16 bases of the junction unmatched. The CDR3 sequence is CASSPGTGGGILSGQPQHF. CDR3 DNA sequence: TGTGCCAGCAGCCCCGGGACAGGGGGCGGGATACTATCAGGTCAGCCCCAGCATTTT.

This clone was seen a single time. The chain has TRBV7-2 and TRBJ1-1; unclear D gene. The length of the CDR3 is 15 residues. CDR1 SGHTA and CDR2 FQGNSA come from the germline V gene. Trimming pared 7 bases from V and 4 bases from J, leaving 19 bases between. CDR3 nucleotides: TGTGCCAGCAACGAGAGAAGAGGTGAGGCCACTGAAGCTTTCTTT. It specifies CASNERRGEATEAFF.

The chain has TRBV27 and TRBJ2-3; D is ambiguous. V lost 4 bases to trimming and J lost 0 bases, with 8 bases between them. The CDR3 is made up of 14 amino acids. Germline V gene sequence: CDR1 MNHEY, CDR2 SMNVEV (reference sequence). CDR3 nucleotides: TGTGCCAGCAGTTGGGGTCGGAGCACAGATACGCAGTATTTT. Its translation is CASSWGRSTDTQYF.

The chain links TRBV5-8 to TRBJ2-7; D may be TRBD2 (6 bases). CDR1 is SGHTS and CDR2 is YDEGEE in the germline V gene. The V end lost 6 bases, the J end lost 2 bases, and 18 bases lay between the germline ends. The CDR3 has 15 amino acids. The CDR3 spells CASNPAWGETYEQYF. The CDR3 DNA follows: TGTGCCAGCAACCCCGCGTGGGGGGAGACCTACGAGCAGTACTTC.

V gene TRBV18 combines with J gene TRBJ1-5; no firm D call. Germline loops: CDR1 KGHSH, CDR2 LQKENI. The CDR3 consists of 13 residues. V was trimmed by 1 base and J by 5 bases, leaving 6 bases between them. The CDR3 DNA reads TGTGCCAGCTCACCACACCTTTATCAGCCCCAGCATTTT. Translating gives CASSPHLYQPQHF.

The rearrangement joins TRBV14 to TRBJ2-7, with a weak D call TRBD1 (5 bases). The CDR3 covers 14 residues. V lost 1 base and J lost 5, with 12 bases in between. Per the germline V gene, CDR1 is SGHDN and CDR2 is FVKESK. The CDR3 sequence: CASSQVGRNHEQYF. In nucleotides, the CDR3 is TGTGCCAGCAGCCAAGTGGGGCGCAACCACGAGCAGTACTTC.